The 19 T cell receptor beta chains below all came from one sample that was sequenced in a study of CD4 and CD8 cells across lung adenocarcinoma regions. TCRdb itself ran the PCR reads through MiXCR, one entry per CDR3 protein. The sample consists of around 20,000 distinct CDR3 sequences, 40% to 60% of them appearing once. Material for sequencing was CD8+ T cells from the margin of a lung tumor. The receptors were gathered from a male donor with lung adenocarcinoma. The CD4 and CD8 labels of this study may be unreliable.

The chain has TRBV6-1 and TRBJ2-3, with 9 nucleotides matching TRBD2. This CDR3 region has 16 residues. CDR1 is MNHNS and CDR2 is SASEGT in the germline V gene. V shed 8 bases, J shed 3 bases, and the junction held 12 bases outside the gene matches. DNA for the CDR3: TGTGCCAGCTCCCGAGGCGGCGGGGGGGGGACAGATACGCAGTATTTT. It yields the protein CASSRGGGGGTDTQYF.

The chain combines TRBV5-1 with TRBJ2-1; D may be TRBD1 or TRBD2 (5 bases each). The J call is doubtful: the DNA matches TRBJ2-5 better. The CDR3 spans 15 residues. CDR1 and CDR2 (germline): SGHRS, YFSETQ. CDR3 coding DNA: TGCGCCAGCAGCCGAGGGGAGATTTTCCAAGAGACCCAGTACTTC. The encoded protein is CASSRGEIFQETQYF.

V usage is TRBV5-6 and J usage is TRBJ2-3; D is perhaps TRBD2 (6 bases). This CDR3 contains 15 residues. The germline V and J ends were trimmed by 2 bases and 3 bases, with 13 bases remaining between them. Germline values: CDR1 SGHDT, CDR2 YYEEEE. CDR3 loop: CASSLGGSGTDTQYF. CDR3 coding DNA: TGTGCCAGCAGCTTAGGAGGGAGTGGGACAGATACGCAGTATTTT.

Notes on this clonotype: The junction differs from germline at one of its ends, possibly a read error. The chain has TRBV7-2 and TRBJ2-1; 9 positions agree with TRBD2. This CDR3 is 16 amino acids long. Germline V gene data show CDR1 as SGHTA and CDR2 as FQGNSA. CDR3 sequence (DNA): TGTGCCAGCAGCATAGCGGGAGCTCGTTTAGGGAATGAGCAGTTCTTC. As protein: CASSIAGARLGNEQFF.

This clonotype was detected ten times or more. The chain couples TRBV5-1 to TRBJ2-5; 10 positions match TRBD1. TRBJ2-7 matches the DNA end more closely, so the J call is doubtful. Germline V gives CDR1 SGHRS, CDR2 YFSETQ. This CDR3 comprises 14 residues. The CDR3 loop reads CASSRSRDRGEQYF. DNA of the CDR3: TGCGCCAGCAGCAGGTCCCGGGACAGGGGCGAGCAGTACTTC.

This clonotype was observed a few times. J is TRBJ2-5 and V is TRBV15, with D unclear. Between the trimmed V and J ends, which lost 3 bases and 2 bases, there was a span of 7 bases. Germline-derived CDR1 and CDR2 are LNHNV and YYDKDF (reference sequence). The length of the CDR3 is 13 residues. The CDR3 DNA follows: TGTGCCACCAGCAGGTTGGGGCAAGAGACCCAGTACTTC. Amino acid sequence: CATSRLGQETQYF.

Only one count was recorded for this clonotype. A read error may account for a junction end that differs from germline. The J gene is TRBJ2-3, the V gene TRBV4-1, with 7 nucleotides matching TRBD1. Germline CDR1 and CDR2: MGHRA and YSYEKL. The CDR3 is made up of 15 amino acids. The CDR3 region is CARSQGGVSQDTQYF. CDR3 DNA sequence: TGCGCCAGGAGCCAAGGGGGCGTGAGCCAAGATACGCAGTATTTC.

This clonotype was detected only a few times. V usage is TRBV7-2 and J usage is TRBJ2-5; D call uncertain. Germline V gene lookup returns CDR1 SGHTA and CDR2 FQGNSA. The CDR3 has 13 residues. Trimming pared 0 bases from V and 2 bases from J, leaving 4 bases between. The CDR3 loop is CASSLARQETQYF. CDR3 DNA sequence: TGTGCCAGCAGCTTAGCTAGGCAAGAGACCCAGTACTTC.

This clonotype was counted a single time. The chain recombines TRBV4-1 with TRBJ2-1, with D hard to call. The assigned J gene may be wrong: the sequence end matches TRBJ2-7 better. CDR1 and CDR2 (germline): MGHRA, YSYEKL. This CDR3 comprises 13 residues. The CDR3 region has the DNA TGCGCCAGCAGCCCCAACACAAATTACGAGCAGTACTTC. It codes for CASSPNTNYEQYF.

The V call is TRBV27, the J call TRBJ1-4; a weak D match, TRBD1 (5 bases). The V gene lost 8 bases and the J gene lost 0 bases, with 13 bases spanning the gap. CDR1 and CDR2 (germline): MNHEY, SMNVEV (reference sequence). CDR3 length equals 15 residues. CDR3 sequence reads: CASGPGGATNEKLFF. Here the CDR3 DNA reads TGTGCCAGCGGCCCAGGAGGGGCAACTAATGAAAAACTGTTTTTT.

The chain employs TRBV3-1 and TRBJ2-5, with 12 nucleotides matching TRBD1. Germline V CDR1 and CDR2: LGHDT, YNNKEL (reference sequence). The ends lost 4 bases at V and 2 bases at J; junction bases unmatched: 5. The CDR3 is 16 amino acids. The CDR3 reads CASSLRGQGAQETQYF. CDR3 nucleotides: TGTGCCAGCAGCCTTCGGGGACAGGGGGCACAAGAGACCCAGTACTTC.

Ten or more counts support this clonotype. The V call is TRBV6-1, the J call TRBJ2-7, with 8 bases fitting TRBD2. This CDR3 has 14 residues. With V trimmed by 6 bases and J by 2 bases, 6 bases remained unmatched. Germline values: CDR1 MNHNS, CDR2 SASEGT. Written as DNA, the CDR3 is TGTGCCAGCAGGGTGGTAGCGGGAACCTACGAGCAGTACTTC. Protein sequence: CASRVVAGTYEQYF.

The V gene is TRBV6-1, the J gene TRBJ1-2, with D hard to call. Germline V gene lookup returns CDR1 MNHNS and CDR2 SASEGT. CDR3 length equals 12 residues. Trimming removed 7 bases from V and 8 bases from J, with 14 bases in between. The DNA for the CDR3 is TGTGCCAGCACCTCCGATCTTAGCGGCTACACCTTC. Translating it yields CASTSDLSGYTF.

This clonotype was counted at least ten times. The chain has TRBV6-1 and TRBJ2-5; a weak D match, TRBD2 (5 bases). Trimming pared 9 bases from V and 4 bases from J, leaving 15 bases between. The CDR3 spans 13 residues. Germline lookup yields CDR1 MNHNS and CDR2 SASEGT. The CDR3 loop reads CARSRDLRETQYF. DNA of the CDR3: TGTGCCAGATCCCGGGATCTAAGAGAGACCCAGTACTTC.

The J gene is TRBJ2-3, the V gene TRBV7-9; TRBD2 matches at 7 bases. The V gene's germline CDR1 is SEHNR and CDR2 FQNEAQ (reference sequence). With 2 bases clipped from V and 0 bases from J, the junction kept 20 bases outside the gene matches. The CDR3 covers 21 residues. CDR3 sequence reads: CASSLTPGGSKVDFSTDTQYF. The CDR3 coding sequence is TGTGCCAGCAGCTTAACCCCGGGCGGGAGTAAGGTTGACTTCAGCACAGATACGCAGTATTTT.

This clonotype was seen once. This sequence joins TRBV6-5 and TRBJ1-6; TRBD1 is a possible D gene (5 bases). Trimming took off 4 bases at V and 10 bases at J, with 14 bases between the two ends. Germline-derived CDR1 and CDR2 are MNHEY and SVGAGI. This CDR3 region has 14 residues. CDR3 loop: CASSFNIRDSPLHF. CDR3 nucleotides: TGTGCCAGCAGTTTCAATATCAGGGACTCACCCCTCCACTTT.

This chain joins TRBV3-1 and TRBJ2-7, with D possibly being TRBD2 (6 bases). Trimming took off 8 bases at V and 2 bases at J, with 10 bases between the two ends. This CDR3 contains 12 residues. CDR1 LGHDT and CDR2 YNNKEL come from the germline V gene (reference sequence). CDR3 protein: CASVGSTYEQYF. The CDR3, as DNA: TGTGCCAGCGTCGGGAGTACCTACGAGCAGTACTTC.

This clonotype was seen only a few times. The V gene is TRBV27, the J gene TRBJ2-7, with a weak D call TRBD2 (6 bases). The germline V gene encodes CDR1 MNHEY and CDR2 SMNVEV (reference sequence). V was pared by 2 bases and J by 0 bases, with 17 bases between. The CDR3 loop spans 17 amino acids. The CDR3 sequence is CASSLGENSGSSYEQYF. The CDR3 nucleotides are TGTGCCAGCAGTTTAGGGGAGAATAGCGGAAGCTCCTACGAGCAGTACTTC.

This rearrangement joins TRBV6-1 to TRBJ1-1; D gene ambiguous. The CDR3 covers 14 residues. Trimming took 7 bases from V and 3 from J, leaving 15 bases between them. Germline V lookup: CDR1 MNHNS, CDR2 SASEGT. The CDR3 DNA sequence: TGTGCCAGCAAATCTCCGGGATCCCACACTGAAGCTTTCTTT. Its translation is CASKSPGSHTEAFF.